Only a few counts were recorded for the clone carrying this T cell receptor (beta chain). The antigen is not known. This sample was included in a study of blood T cells in healthy people across ages. The germline gives CDR1 SGDLS, CDR2 YYNGEE. Deletions cut 4 bases from V and 1 base from J, with 12 bases between. The CDR3 consists of 16 residues. The study, taken as a whole, reports: Among T cells, TCR beta diversity per million cells dropped roughly linearly as age rose.

Sample-barcoded 5' priming and a J-beta primer mix drove a second PCR of roughly 6 to 12 cycles. The authors tagged each cDNA molecule using a template-switch adaptor with 12 random nucleotides. A single record per CDR3 protein comes from TCRdb applying MiXCR to the 5' RACE reads. The table includes 550,000 to 650,000 distinct CDR3 sequences, about 27% detected once. A further study also used this sample, focusing on T cells of mothers and their children.

V gene TRBV9 combines with J gene TRBJ2-6, with D possibly matching TRBD2 (6 bases). Sequencing used blood. The TCR sequence derives from a boy between 2 and 10 years old in good health. The CDR3 sequence is CASSRDLTSGANVLTF. The CDR3 DNA reads TGTGCCAGCAGCCGGGACTTGACTTCTGGGGCCAACGTCCTGACTTTC.